This T cell receptor (beta chain) was captured in a study of T cell responses to AZD1222 COVID-19 vaccine. Whole-study findings and limits: Females outnumbered males among donors, who were mostly white British; clonal diversity was possibly underestimated.

The method was immunoSEQ multiplex PCR; TCRdb's version includes in-frame clones alone and lacks a portion of them. The sample shows some 95,000 clones, about 89% of them seen only once. Trimming pared 2 bases from V and 7 bases from J, leaving 11 bases between. CDR3 length equals 13 residues. Germline CDR1 and CDR2: SEHNR and FQNEAQ (reference sequence). Concerning this clone: What it binds is unknown.

The V and J genes are TRBV7-9 and TRBJ1-2; maybe TRBD1 (5 bases). The sequence was obtained from an adult in good health. The specimen comprised peripheral blood, sampled on day 0 of AZD1222 vaccination. CDR3 in amino acids: CASSLQGRIGYTF. CDR3 in DNA: TGTGCCAGCAGCTTACAGGGAAGGATTGGCTACACCTTC.